This T cell receptor beta chain was captured in a study of human T cells and chemical hapten exposure. Time point of the sample: patch test 2, 6 weeks after DPC sensitization. Treatment meaning: therapeutic diphenylcyclopropenone sensitization with weekly scalp DPC. TCRdb reanalysed the RACE reads using MiXCR and keeps one entry per CDR3 protein. The table has hundreds of thousands of distinct CDR3 sequences, around 6% seen once. V was clipped by 2 bases and J by 5 bases; unmatched bases: 7. The CDR3 contains 15 residues. Germline V gene lookup returns CDR1 MNHNS and CDR2 SASEGT. This TCR was recovered from a woman between 18 and 29 years old with alopecia areata. Some clones in this sample may be carry-over from other donors' samples. The material was whole blood, obtained in connection with sensitization to the hapten diphenylcyclopropenone (DPC). The rearrangement joins TRBV6-1 to TRBJ2-3; 7 nucleotides agree with TRBD2. Here the CDR3 reads CASSETFWGGDTQYF. CDR3 DNA sequence: TGTGCCAGCAGTGAAACCTTCTGGGGGGGAGATACGCAGTATTTT.